The rows below give T cell receptor beta chains drawn from one sample of a study of identical twins. MiXCR, run by TCRdb on the 5' RACE reads, gives a single entry per CDR3 protein. Of under 400,000 distinct CDR3 sequences listed, 9% to 10% are singletons. The sequencing sample was made of naive T cells sorted from blood. Receptors originate from a woman between 50 and 59 years old in good health. Each CDR3 is given with its conserved first and last residue. Fields, in order: V gene, J gene, D gene, clone size, CDR3 protein, CDR3 DNA. A D gene is named only where the DNA matches it firmly. The size of a clone is reported for some rows only, either as once, few or many, or as a class for expanded clones.

TRBV3-1	TRBJ1-1	-	few	CASSGTGSEAFF	TGTGCCAGCAGCGGTACAGGGTCTGAAGCTTTCTTT
TRBV4-1	TRBJ1-1	-	few	CASSQERLSNTEAFF	TGCGCCAGCAGCCAAGAACGGCTATCGAACACTGAAGCTTTCTTT
TRBV29-1	TRBJ2-5	TRBD2	many	CSVETRLAQETQYF	TGCAGCGTTGAAACGAGACTAGCCCAAGAGACCCAGTACTTC
TRBV5-1	TRBJ2-7	-	few	CASALLDEQYF	TGCGCCAGCGCACTACTGGACGAGCAGTACTTC
TRBV5-1	TRBJ2-3	-	few	CASSLERGWTDTQYF	TGCGCCAGCAGCTTGGAACGGGGGTGGACAGATACGCAGTATTTT
TRBV19	TRBJ1-1	-	once	CASSIVGHGDTEAFF	TGTGCCAGTAGTATAGTAGGACACGGGGACACTGAAGCTTTCTTT
TRBV12-3/TRBV12-4	TRBJ1-4	-	many	CASSPPYEEKLFF	TGTGCCAGCAGCCCCCCATACGAGGAAAAACTGTTTTTT
TRBV4-1	TRBJ2-5	-	many	CASSPTHTKETQYF	TGCGCCAGCAGCCCGACCCACACGAAAGAGACCCAGTACTTC
TRBV5-1	TRBJ2-2	-	-	CASSQLRALTGELFF	TGCGCCAGCAGTCAATTGAGGGCGTTGACCGGGGAGCTGTTTTTT
TRBV5-1	TRBJ2-7	-	few	CASSSQESVYSYEQYF	TGCGCCAGCAGCTCCCAAGAGTCAGTATACTCCTACGAGCAGTACTTC
TRBV12-3/TRBV12-4	TRBJ2-1	-	-	CASRYGVYNEQFF	TGTGCCAGCAGGTATGGGGTTTACAATGAGCAGTTCTTC
TRBV5-1	TRBJ2-1	TRBD1	many	CASSQTTGTGGKNEQFF	TGCGCCAGCAGCCAGACCACCGGGACAGGGGGCAAGAATGAGCAGTTCTTC
TRBV7-9	TRBJ1-1	-	-	CASSLAGPISAFF	TGTGCCAGCAGCCTCGCTGGCCCCATTTCAGCTTTCTTT
TRBV5-5	TRBJ2-1	-	few	CASSLAEGYNEQFF	TGTGCCAGCAGCTTGGCCGAGGGGTACAATGAGCAGTTCTTC
TRBV13	TRBJ1-1	-	-	CASSLMGNTEAFF	TGTGCCAGCAGCTTAATGGGGAACACTGAAGCTTTCTTT
TRBV9	TRBJ2-2	-	-	CASSTRGVGRTGELFF	TGTGCCAGCAGCACAAGGGGGGTGGGGCGCACCGGGGAGCTGTTTTTT
TRBV10-3	TRBJ2-5	-	few	CAISGGGMETQYF	TGTGCCATCAGCGGAGGGGGTATGGAGACCCAGTACTTC
TRBV5-1	TRBJ2-1	TRBD2	many	CASRITSGSRNEQFF	TGCGCCAGCAGGATTACTAGCGGGAGTCGGAATGAGCAGTTCTTC
TRBV6-2/TRBV6-3	TRBJ2-2	-	many	CASSPPSVAGELFF	TGTGCCAGCAGCCCACCTAGCGTCGCCGGGGAGCTGTTTTTT
TRBV2	TRBJ2-3	-	-	CASSSQGTSTDTQYF	TGTGCCAGCAGTTCACAGGGGACTAGCACAGATACGCAGTATTTT
TRBV3-1	TRBJ2-4	-	few	CASSPSGEGDIQYF	TGTGCCAGCAGCCCCTCAGGGGAGGGGGACATTCAGTACTTC
TRBV7-9	TRBJ2-7	TRBD1	many	CASSPPGQGRVYEQYF	TGTGCCAGCAGCCCTCCAGGACAGGGGAGAGTCTACGAGCAGTACTTC
TRBV7-9	TRBJ1-1	TRBD1	few	CASSLARTGENTEAFF	TGTGCCAGCAGCTTAGCCAGGACAGGGGAGAACACTGAAGCTTTCTTT
TRBV7-8	TRBJ2-2	TRBD2	-	CASRYSRLAGAKGNTGELFF	TGTGCCAGCAGATATTCACGACTAGCGGGAGCCAAGGGGAACACCGGGGAGCTGTTTTTT
TRBV2	TRBJ2-7	-	-	CASGGGQQSYEQYF	TGTGCCAGCGGGGGGGGGCAACAATCCTACGAGCAGTACTTC
TRBV5-8	TRBJ2-5	TRBD2	-	CASSLRIGGAQETQYF	TGTGCCAGCAGCTTGCGTATCGGGGGGGCACAAGAGACCCAGTACTTC
TRBV7-9	TRBJ2-4	-	many	CASSLAGPKNIQYF	TGTGCCAGCAGCTTAGCTGGACCCAAAAACATTCAGTACTTC
TRBV12-3/TRBV12-4	TRBJ1-1	TRBD1	-	CAETGVDTEAFF	TGTGCCGAAACAGGGGTTGACACTGAAGCTTTCTTT
TRBV24-1	TRBJ2-3	TRBD2	few	CATSEVRGSPDTQYF	TGTGCCACCAGTGAGGTACGCGGGAGCCCAGATACGCAGTATTTT
TRBV3-1	TRBJ1-1	TRBD1	-	CASSQVPTGARDAFF	TGTGCCAGCAGCCAAGTACCTACAGGGGCTAGGGATGCTTTCTTT
TRBV9	TRBJ1-1	TRBD1	-	CASSRRSGQGDNTEAFF	TGTGCCAGCAGTCGTAGATCCGGACAGGGAGATAACACTGAAGCTTTCTTT
TRBV15	TRBJ1-1	TRBD1	many	CATSRDLRQGVTEAFF	TGTGCCACCAGCAGAGATCTTCGGCAGGGGGTCACTGAAGCTTTCTTT
TRBV7-8	TRBJ2-1	TRBD2	-	CASSLSGGQFF	TGTGCCAGCAGCTTAAGCGGGGGACAGTTCTTC
TRBV12-5	TRBJ1-1	TRBD1	-	CASGLSVRGPEAFF	TGTGCTAGTGGTTTAAGCGTCAGGGGGCCTGAAGCTTTCTTT
TRBV12-3/TRBV12-4	TRBJ1-2	-	many	CASSPMGGLGGYTF	TGTGCCAGCAGTCCAATGGGGGGTCTCGGGGGCTACACCTTC
TRBV10-3	TRBJ2-5	TRBD2	few	CAINPGFSGKETQYF	TGTGCCATCAATCCCGGTTTTAGCGGGAAGGAGACCCAGTACTTC
TRBV7-9	TRBJ2-3	-	-	CASSPPHSSGGSDTQYF	TGTGCCAGCAGCCCACCCCACAGTAGTGGGGGGTCAGATACGCAGTATTTT
TRBV12-3/TRBV12-4	TRBJ2-5	-	-	CASSFGDGTQYF	TGTGCCAGCAGTTTTGGGGATGGGACCCAGTACTTC
TRBV5-6	TRBJ2-5	-	many	CASSDDRLQETQYF	TGTGCCAGCAGCGATGACAGACTACAAGAGACCCAGTACTTC
TRBV10-3	TRBJ2-1	TRBD2	few	CAIAAGTSGNIYNEQFF	TGTGCCATCGCCGCCGGGACTAGCGGGAATATCTACAATGAGCAGTTCTTC
TRBV20-1	TRBJ2-2	TRBD2	many	CSASGSGSRGGELFF	TGCAGTGCTAGCGGTAGCGGGAGCCGGGGCGGGGAGCTGTTTTTT
TRBV7-2	TRBJ2-1	-	-	CASGRNYNEQFF	TGTGCCAGCGGTCGAAACTACAATGAGCAGTTCTTC
TRBV19	TRBJ2-1	-	-	CASSINLYNEQFF	TGTGCCAGTAGTATTAACCTTTACAATGAGCAGTTCTTC
TRBV15	TRBJ2-3	TRBD2	many	CATLAGGWTDTQYF	TGTGCCACCTTAGCGGGAGGGTGGACAGATACGCAGTATTTT
TRBV10-2	TRBJ2-3	-	few	CASTPRDTQYF	TGCGCCAGCACCCCTCGAGATACGCAGTATTTT
TRBV5-1	TRBJ2-1	TRBD2	few	CASRSTGREDINEQFF	TGCGCCAGCAGATCCACGGGGCGGGAGGATATCAATGAGCAGTTCTTC
TRBV7-9	TRBJ1-2	-	few	CASSRGEWYGYTF	TGTGCCAGCAGTCGAGGCGAGTGGTATGGCTACACCTTC
TRBV5-1	TRBJ1-1	-	few	CASRVGGTEAFF	TGCGCCAGCAGGGTGGGAGGGACTGAAGCTTTCTTT
TRBV10-1	TRBJ2-1	-	few	CASSESGGNEQFF	TGCGCCAGCAGTGAGTCTGGTGGGAATGAGCAGTTCTTC
TRBV20-1	TRBJ2-4	TRBD1	many	CSAGDSMGLAKNIQYF	TGCAGTGCTGGGGACAGCATGGGGTTAGCCAAAAACATTCAGTACTTC
TRBV7-9	TRBJ2-3	-	-	CASSPPASVEDTQYF	TGTGCCAGCAGCCCCCCAGCCAGCGTAGAAGATACGCAGTATTTT
TRBV29-1	TRBJ2-1	-	many	CSTGRGDNEQFF	TGCAGCACCGGGAGAGGGGACAATGAGCAGTTCTTC